These 10 T cell receptor beta chains came from one sample sequenced in a study of CXCR3-negative and CXCR3-positive naive CD8 T cells. The study made its TRB cDNA libraries by 5' RACE, adding UMI labels. No DNA is given; TCRdb re-called the 5' RACE reads and lists each CDR3 protein once. This sample's table reports about 58,000 distinct CDR3 sequences. Sequencing was carried out using naive CXCR3- CD8+ T cells from blood. Subset given: CD45RO-CCR7+CD27+CD95- naive CD8+ T cells lacking CXCR3 (TNR3-). The receptors originated from a human donor in good health. Some clones in this sample may be carry-over from other donors' samples.

The V and J genes are TRBV6-5 and TRBJ1-4; TCRdb indicates TRBD1, and absent DNA this call remains unverified. From germline, CDR1 is MNHEY and CDR2 SVGAGI. The CDR3 runs to 15 residues. CDR3: CASSYSGQGNEKLFF.

This chain links TRBV6-2 or TRBV6-3 with TRBJ2-7; TCRdb picks TRBD2, but there is no DNA to check that call. The CDR3 is 14 amino acids. In germline, CDR1 is MNHEY, CDR2 SVGEGT. The CDR3 reads CASTPGTRSHEQYF.

The chain carries TRBV12-3 or TRBV12-4 and TRBJ1-4. The CDR3 totals 14 residues. This CDR3 reads CASSFTALNEKLFF.

The chain's CDR3 is CATGRATDSTDTQYF. The genes are TRBV15 and TRBJ2-3; there is no DNA to check the TCRdb D call of TRBD2. The CDR3 is 15 amino acids. Germline CDR1 reads LNHNV; CDR2 reads YYDKDF (reference sequence).

The CDR3 sequence is CASNPGTNEQYF. The rearrangement uses TRBV12-3 or TRBV12-4 and TRBJ2-7; TCRdb designates TRBD1, a call that cannot be tested without DNA. CDR3 length equals 12 residues.

The V gene is TRBV6-2 or TRBV6-3, the J gene TRBJ2-1; TCRdb returns TRBD2, unconfirmable since there is no DNA. CDR3 size: 12 residues. Germline-derived CDR1 and CDR2 are MNHEY and SVGEGT. CDR3 sequence reads: CASSLVEDEQFF.

CDR3 protein: CAISEHLGDSSYEQYF. V gene TRBV10-3 combines with J gene TRBJ2-7. The CDR3 contains 16 residues. Germline V lookup: CDR1 ENHRY, CDR2 SYGVKD.

The V and J genes are TRBV28 and TRBJ1-5. The CDR3 loop spans 13 amino acids. Germline CDR1 and CDR2: MDHEN and SYDVKM. This CDR3 is CASSPYSNQPQHF. Supplemented by reference TRBV28 and TRBJ1-5, the full variable domain reads DVKVTQSSRYLVKRTGEKVFLECVQDMDHENMFWYRQDPGLGLRLIYFSYDVKMKEKGDIPEGYSVSREKKERFSLILESASTNQTSMYLCASSPYSNQPQHFGDGTRLSIL.

The V call is TRBV20-1, the J call TRBJ2-1. In germline, CDR1 is DFQATT, CDR2 SNEGSKA (reference sequence). The CDR3 contains 15 residues. The CDR3 is CSARVGRSSYDEQFF.

This chain connects TRBV25-1 to TRBJ2-5; TCRdb selects TRBD1, and the lack of DNA leaves this call unchecked. Germline V lookup: CDR1 MGHDK, CDR2 SYGVNS. This CDR3 contains 15 residues. CDR3 in amino acids: CASSEFRGGGETQYF. Full variable domain (rest looked up from reference TRBV25-1 and TRBJ2-5): EADIYQTPRYLVIGTGKKITLECSQTMGHDKMYWYQQDPGMELHLIHYSYGVNSTEKGDLSSESTVSRIRTEHFPLTLESARPSHTSQYLCASSEFRGGGETQYFGPGTRLLVL.